Below, 32 T cell receptor beta chains from the same sample are listed, as sequenced in a study of blood T cells in healthy people across ages. The authors ran a second PCR of roughly 6 to 12 cycles using a sample-barcoded 5' primer and a J-beta primer mix. Using its own MiXCR run on the 5' RACE reads, TCRdb lists one record per CDR3 protein. The sample shows under 850,000 distinct CDR3 sequences, 36% of them seen only once. Sequenced sample: blood. These receptors all come from a man aged 18 to 35 in good health.

This clonotype was observed at least ten times. The V and J genes are TRBV6-4 and TRBJ2-3; 7 positions agree with TRBD1. CDR1 and CDR2 from the germline V gene are MRHNA and SNTAGT. This CDR3 contains 16 residues. V shed 0 bases, J shed 2 bases, and the junction held 5 bases outside the gene matches. As DNA, the CDR3 is TGTGCCAGCAGTGACTCGCCAGGGGGTTCCACAGATACGCAGTATTTT. Translated: CASSDSPGGSTDTQYF.

The gene calls are TRBV20-1 and TRBJ1-1, with a tentative D call TRBD1 (5 bases). Per the germline V gene, CDR1 is DFQATT and CDR2 is SNEGSKA (reference sequence). Deletions cut 0 bases from V and 6 bases from J, with 14 bases between. This CDR3 has 14 amino acids. This chain's CDR3 is CSARDRGRVAEAFF. In nucleotides, the CDR3 is TGCAGTGCTAGAGATCGGGGGAGAGTCGCTGAAGCTTTCTTT.

V usage is TRBV28 and J usage is TRBJ2-2; no reliable D call. The CDR3 length is 16 residues. CDR1 is MDHEN, CDR2 SYDVKM, per germline. The V end was cut by 2 bases, the J end by 0 bases, with 10 bases between. The CDR3 region is CASSLVGLPNTGELFF. CDR3 coding DNA: TGTGCCAGCAGTTTAGTTGGTCTGCCGAACACCGGGGAGCTGTTTTTT.

This clonotype was found a few times. The chain uses TRBV29-1 and TRBJ1-6; D gene ambiguous. Germline V lookup: CDR1 SQVTM, CDR2 ANQGSEA. The CDR3 length is 13 residues. With 5 bases removed from V and 7 bases from J, the gap between germline ends came to 12 bases. The CDR3 coding sequence is TGCAGCGTTCTGGTGTCCCTGAATTCACCCCTCCACTTT. It specifies CSVLVSLNSPLHF.

This clonotype was counted ten times or more. The rearrangement links TRBV7-8 to TRBJ2-5; D call uncertain. The CDR3 consists of 13 residues. Germline V gene data show CDR1 as SGHVS and CDR2 as FQNEAQ. The V gene lost 1 base and the J gene lost 5 bases, with 8 bases spanning the gap. The CDR3 reads CASSLEGWETQYF. CDR3 bases: TGTGCCAGCAGCTTAGAGGGTTGGGAGACCCAGTACTTC. The variable domain in full, with the rest retrieved from reference TRBV7-8 and TRBJ2-5, is GAGVSQSPRYKVAKRGQDVALRCDPISGHVSLFWYQQALGQGPEFLTYFQNEAQLDKSGLPSDRFFAERPEGSVSTLKIQRTQQEDSAVYLCASSLEGWETQYFGPGTRLLVL.

This clonotype was recorded a few times. The V call is TRBV4-3, the J call TRBJ2-7; D is possibly TRBD1 (5 bases). Germline V CDR1 and CDR2: LGHNA, YSLEER. With 0 bases removed from V and 0 bases from J, the gap between germline ends came to 6 bases. This CDR3 contains 14 residues. The CDR3 region is CASSQDRVSYEQYF. The CDR3 DNA reads as TGCGCCAGCAGCCAAGACAGGGTCTCCTACGAGCAGTACTTC.

This clonotype has just one count. J is TRBJ2-5 and V is TRBV29-1, with 7 bases matching TRBD1. The closer fit of TRBJ2-7 to the DNA end suggests the J call may be wrong. Germline CDR1 reads SQVTM; CDR2 reads ANQGSEA. There are 12 residues in the CDR3. The CDR3 spells CVIGTEAYEQYF. In DNA form, the CDR3 reads TGCGTGATAGGGACAGAAGCCTACGAGCAGTACTTC.

In its sample, this clonotype was seen a few times. The V and J genes are TRBV5-4 and TRBJ2-3, with a tentative D call TRBD1 (6 bases). V was cut by 4 bases and J by 4 bases, with 10 bases left in between. This CDR3 spans 13 amino acids. In germline, CDR1 is SGHNT, CDR2 YYREEE (reference sequence). The CDR3 nucleotides are TGTGCCAGCAGCCGGACAGCTCCAGATACGCAGTATTTT. Translating gives CASSRTAPDTQYF.

CDR3 loop: CASSPVQAISYEQYF. CDR3 sequence (DNA): TGTGCCAGCAGCCCTGTTCAGGCAATATCCTACGAGCAGTACTTC. The J gene is TRBJ2-7, the V gene TRBV7-9; D is ambiguous. The ends were cut back, 5 bases at V and 1 base at J, with 15 bases in the middle. CDR1 and CDR2 from the germline V gene are SEHNR and FQNEAQ (reference sequence). CDR3 length equals 15 residues. The whole variable domain, filled in from reference TRBV7-9 and TRBJ2-7, reads DTGVSQNPRHKITKRGQNVTFRCDPISEHNRLYWYRQTLGQGPEFLTYFQNEAQLEKSRLLSDRFSAERPKGSFSTLEIQRTEQGDSAMYLCASSPVQAISYEQYFGPGTRLTVT.

There are a few counts of this clonotype. This chain connects TRBV20-1 to TRBJ2-7, with 9 bases lining up with TRBD2. This CDR3 is 17 amino acids long. Germline values: CDR1 DFQATT, CDR2 SNEGSKA (reference sequence). J lost 0 bases, V lost 5 bases, and 14 bases had no gene match. This CDR3 is CSAEAGGRRFSSYEQYF. Written as DNA, the CDR3 is TGCAGTGCTGAAGCGGGGGGCCGAAGGTTTAGCTCCTACGAGCAGTACTTC.

This clonotype has just a few counts. The V gene is TRBV20-1, the J gene TRBJ2-3; TRBD2 agrees at 11 bases. The CDR3 consists of 16 residues. V was pared by 3 bases and J by 3 bases, with 8 bases of the junction left unmatched. Germline V gives CDR1 DFQATT, CDR2 SNEGSKA (reference sequence). CDR3 amino acids: CSASSTSGGATDTQYF. CDR3 nucleotide sequence: TGCAGTGCTAGTTCCACTAGCGGGGGTGCGACAGATACGCAGTATTTT.

This clonotype turned up a few times. This chain connects TRBV7-2 to TRBJ2-1, with D possibly matching TRBD1 (6 bases). V lost 3 bases and J lost 0, with 9 bases in between. Germline CDR1 is SGHTA and CDR2 is FQGNSA. This CDR3 has 15 residues. CDR3 nucleotides: TGTGCCAGCAGCTTCGACAGGAGCTCCTACAATGAGCAGTTCTTC. It encodes CASSFDRSSYNEQFF.

This chain connects TRBV20-1 to TRBJ2-3, with 9 bases aligning to TRBD1. With V trimmed by 3 bases and J by 0 bases, 7 bases remained unmatched. Germline values: CDR1 DFQATT, CDR2 SNEGSKA (reference sequence). The CDR3 runs 16 residues. The CDR3 DNA reads TGCAGTGCTAGCCTGTCCGGGACAGGGAGCACAGATACGCAGTATTTT. Encoded protein: CSASLSGTGSTDTQYF.

In DNA, the CDR3 is TGCAGTGGGGGGGCAACCCGGCTCACAGATACGCAGTATTTT. This codes for CSGGATRLTDTQYF. The chain recombines TRBV20-1 with TRBJ2-3, with D perhaps assigned TRBD1 or TRBD2 (6 bases each). With 7 bases removed from V and 2 bases from J, the gap between germline ends came to 16 bases. The CDR3 consists of 14 residues. Germline lookup yields CDR1 DFQATT and CDR2 SNEGSKA (reference sequence).

This clonotype has more than one count but fewer than ten. V and J are TRBV6-6 and TRBJ2-1, with D tentatively TRBD1 or TRBD2 (5 bases each). V was clipped by 4 bases and J by 0 bases, with 13 bases between them. CDR3 length: 16 residues. In germline, CDR1 is MNHNY, CDR2 SVGAGI (reference sequence). CDR3 sequence reads: CASSWDGRSSYNEQFF. DNA of the CDR3: TGTGCCAGCAGTTGGGACGGCCGTAGCTCCTACAATGAGCAGTTCTTC.

Many counts were recorded for this clonotype. V is TRBV20-1 and J is TRBJ2-5, with D hard to call. The CDR3 covers 12 residues. Looked up from germline, CDR1 is DFQATT and CDR2 is SNEGSKA (reference sequence). Deletions cut 6 bases from V and 0 bases from J, with 8 bases between. This chain's CDR3 is CSATRYQETQYF. CDR3 coding DNA: TGCAGTGCCACCAGGTACCAAGAGACCCAGTACTTC.

This rearrangement joins TRBV4-1 to TRBJ2-3; 7 positions match TRBD2. V trimming: 1 base; J trimming: 6 bases; junction bases outside the gene matches: 7. This CDR3 is 15 amino acids long. Germline V gene sequence: CDR1 MGHRA, CDR2 YSYEKL. The CDR3 sequence is CASSQVGTITDTQYF. The CDR3 region has the DNA TGCGCCAGCAGCCAAGTCGGGACTATTACCGATACGCAGTATTTT.

The chain couples TRBV20-1 to TRBJ2-5; 8 nucleotides line up with TRBD2. There are 15 residues in the CDR3. The V gene's germline CDR1 is DFQATT and CDR2 SNEGSKA (reference sequence). J was trimmed by 1 base and V by 3 bases; bases with no gene match: 7. Here the CDR3 DNA reads TGCAGTGCTAGTGTCGGGGGGGGAACCCAAGAGACCCAGTACTTC. Its translation is CSASVGGGTQETQYF.

This clonotype was seen just once. V is TRBV20-1 and J is TRBJ1-1; the D is unclear. CDR1 and CDR2 from the germline V gene are DFQATT and SNEGSKA (reference sequence). Trimming took 0 bases from V and 3 from J, leaving 14 bases between them. The CDR3 spans 15 residues. The CDR3 reads CSARDYALGYTEAFF. The CDR3, as DNA: TGCAGTGCTAGAGATTACGCTTTGGGGTACACTGAAGCTTTCTTT.

This clonotype was seen repeatedly, ten times or more. The chain employs TRBV12-3 or TRBV12-4 and TRBJ1-5; no clear D. The CDR3 loop spans 13 amino acids. Trimming took 5 bases from V and 0 from J, leaving 5 bases between them. This CDR3 is CASSGNSNQPQHF. The CDR3, as DNA: TGTGCCAGCAGTGGGAATAGCAATCAGCCCCAGCATTTT.

In its sample, this clonotype was seen a few times. The V gene is TRBV27, the J gene TRBJ2-7; D unresolved. The CDR3 contains 14 residues. Deletions cut 5 bases from V and 0 bases from J, with 11 bases between. Germline CDR1 and CDR2: MNHEY and SMNVEV (reference sequence). The CDR3 loop is CASSRASISYEQYF. The CDR3, as DNA: TGTGCCAGCAGTCGGGCCTCCATCTCCTACGAGCAGTACTTC.

This clonotype was picked up many times. The chain joins TRBV25-1 to TRBJ2-7; D unclear. This CDR3 spans 14 amino acids. V gave up 0 bases and J gave up 7 bases, with 13 bases separating them. Germline CDR1 MGHDK, CDR2 SYGVNS. The CDR3 here is CASSEYKGQGEQYF. The CDR3 region has the DNA TGTGCCAGCAGTGAATATAAAGGCCAAGGGGAGCAGTACTTC.

The rearrangement joins TRBV28 to TRBJ1-2; TRBD1 matches 9 bases. Germline V lookup: CDR1 MDHEN, CDR2 SYDVKM. CDR3 length: 14 amino acids. Losses at the gene ends were 7 bases for V and 4 bases for J; bases not matched to a gene: 7. The CDR3 region is CASTWGTGIYGYTF. The CDR3 DNA reads TGTGCCAGCACCTGGGGGACAGGGATCTATGGCTACACCTTC.

CDR3 nucleotides: TGTGCCAGCACTTTCGCGGCGAACACTGAAGCTTTCTTT. It translates to CASTFAANTEAFF. This chain joins TRBV12-3 or TRBV12-4 and TRBJ1-1; D not resolved. Trimming took 7 bases from V and 1 from J, leaving 10 bases between them. The CDR3 contains 13 residues.

This clonotype was counted a few times. CDR3 in amino acids: CASSQESRGNEQFF. The CDR3 DNA reads as TGCGCCAGCAGCCAAGAGAGTAGGGGCAATGAGCAGTTCTTC. The V and J genes are TRBV4-3 and TRBJ2-1, with D perhaps matching TRBD1 (5 bases). Germline V gives CDR1 LGHNA, CDR2 YSLEER. The CDR3 covers 14 residues. Trimming stripped 0 bases from V and 6 bases from J, with 9 bases between.

The V and J genes are TRBV4-1 and TRBJ2-1; 10 positions agree with TRBD1. This CDR3 is 18 amino acids long. Germline V gives CDR1 MGHRA, CDR2 YSYEKL. The ends lost 3 bases at V and 0 bases at J; junction bases unmatched: 8. The CDR3 nucleotides read TGCGCCAGCAGCCAGACCGGGACAGGGGTCTACTCCTACAATGAGCAGTTCTTC. Its protein product is CASSQTGTGVYSYNEQFF.

The rearrangement uses TRBV7-3 and TRBJ1-3; TRBD1 might be the D (5 bases). Germline V gene sequence: CDR1 SGHTA, CDR2 FQGTGA. The CDR3 length is 16 residues. V lost 4 bases and J lost 3, with 16 bases in between. The CDR3 is CASSSDSGPNGNTIYF. CDR3 coding DNA: TGTGCCAGCAGCTCCGACAGTGGACCAAATGGAAACACCATATATTTT.

In its sample, this clonotype was seen many times. CDR3 sequence reads: CASNRFRGGTPYEQYF. The CDR3 coding sequence is TGCGCCAGCAACCGATTTAGGGGAGGGACACCCTACGAGCAGTACTTC. The V and J genes are TRBV5-1 and TRBJ2-7; D perhaps matches TRBD2 (7 bases). Deletions cut 6 bases from V and 2 bases from J, with 21 bases between. The CDR3 loop spans 16 amino acids. The germline V gene has CDR1 SGHRS and CDR2 YFSETQ.

J is TRBJ2-3 and V is TRBV7-8; D unresolved. The CDR3 has 14 amino acids. V gave up 3 bases and J gave up 0 bases, with 7 bases separating them. Germline loops: CDR1 SGHVS, CDR2 FQNEAQ. CDR3 in DNA: TGTGCCAGCAGCTTCGCTTCTAGCACAGATACGCAGTATTTT. It yields the protein CASSFASSTDTQYF.

This chain joins TRBV29-1 and TRBJ2-5; maybe TRBD1 (6 bases). Trimming left V 3 bases short and J 2 bases short, with 7 bases between. The CDR3 length is 12 residues. CDR1 is SQVTM and CDR2 is ANQGSEA in the germline V gene. The CDR3, as DNA: TGCAGCGTTGAGACAGGACAAGAGACCCAGTACTTC. As protein: CSVETGQETQYF. The full variable domain, in which reference TRBV29-1 and TRBJ2-5 provide the parts outside the CDR3, is SAVISQKPSRDICQRGTSLTIQCQVDSQVTMMFWYRQQPGQSLTLIATANQGSEATYESGFVIDKFPISRPNLTFSTLTVSNMSPEDSSIYLCSVETGQETQYFGPGTRLLVL.

The chain recombines TRBV7-2 with TRBJ1-1; D perhaps matches TRBD1 (6 bases). Germline CDR1 is SGHTA and CDR2 is FQGNSA. The CDR3 length is 14 residues. Trimming took off 4 bases at V and 5 bases at J, with 14 bases between the two ends. CDR3 sequence: CASSWGQGRTEAFF. In DNA, the CDR3 is TGTGCCAGCAGCTGGGGGCAGGGTCGAACTGAAGCTTTCTTT.

This clonotype was seen a few times. The rearrangement joins TRBV21-1 to TRBJ2-7. TRBV21-1 is recorded as a pseudogene. This CDR3 has 16 residues. This CDR3 reads CASSKGSLEWVYEQYF. CDR3 coding DNA: TGTGCCAGCAGCAAAGGGAGCCTTGAGTGGGTCTACGAGCAGTACTTC.